This section outlines one TCR beta chain sequence together with its context. This clonotype was detected only a few times. Its antigen remains unidentified. No base qualities exist here, and no much larger clone lies one base off it. TCR beta repertoires were profiled from peripheral blood of some 13 young patients with multiple sclerosis to demonstrate the VDJtools post-analysis software. Multiple sclerosis patients were children and adolescents aged about 6 to 15 years. The data were obtained in a study of post-analysis software for immune sequencing data (dated by TCRdb to the mid-2010s). For context, the study as a whole: Disease courses on record covered relapsing-remitting, secondary progressive and progressive-relapsing multiple sclerosis, though some patients had no subtype annotation. The patient repertoires were compared against approximately twelve previously published healthy control repertoires obtained from donors aged roughly 6 to 28 years. A subset of samples was prepared in parallel using single-end sample barcoding, then pooled and co-amplified after Illumina adapter ligation.

Libraries were made using PCR. Sequencing was carried out with an Illumina HiSeq 2500. To reduce PCR and sequencing biases, unique molecular identifiers were incorporated into the TCR beta cDNA libraries. Some 500,000 cDNA molecules were obtained for every 1 to 10 million input T cells, so each molecule roughly corresponded to one T cell. The patient libraries were prepared and sequenced using the same protocol as the earlier healthy control dataset. Samples belonging to the same batch were prepared together, multiplexed and sequenced on a shared HiSeq lane. Regarding the original processing steps: MIGEC was used to process the raw barcoded reads, and molecular identifier groups with only a single read were discarded before consensus assembly and CDR3 extraction. Clonotype tables were post-analysed with VDJtools, and diversity was normalized by down-sampling all datasets to the smallest sample size. In repertoire overlap clustering, CDR3 amino acid sequences, but not nucleotide sequences, were matched to correct batch-related cross-sample contamination. TCRdb reanalyzed the raw reads on its own, using fastp at Q25 for trimming and MiXCR for clone calling, and kept in-frame beta chains. Rows matching on CDR3 protein sequence are summarized as one entry with the most common DNA and genes. The V and J calls follow TCRdb's processing rather than the paper's. This sample is represented by hundreds of thousands of distinct CDR3 sequences; roughly 27% of them were singletons. Of the sample, around 0.55% falls within the top ten clones.

The germline V gene specifies MDHEN as CDR1 and SYDVKM as CDR2. From cysteine to phenylalanine, the CDR3 is 15 amino acids long. CDR3 DNA only is kept here, 45 bases in frame from base 1. At the junction V is shortened by 6 bases and J by 3 bases; bases outside the gene matches: 9. General study outcomes and caveats: Compared with controls, multiple sclerosis patients had significantly lower normalized Chao1 diversity, a finding suggesting substantial peripheral T-cell clonal expansion. Strong co-clustering of samples prepared in the same batch was shown by direct clustering with F measure, prompting a batch-effect correction. Significantly higher frequencies in patients than in controls were found for five TRBV segments, including TRBV5-6, TRBV5-1 and TRBV20-1. The control group was slightly older than the multiple sclerosis patient group.

Sequences were obtained from blood. The V and J segments used are TRBV28 and TRBJ2-7; 9 nucleotides in the junction match TRBD1. This receptor was taken from a girl aged 5 to 17 with multiple sclerosis. CDR3 reads: CASSLGQGSVYEQYF. The nucleotide sequence reads TGTGCCAGCAGCCTCGGACAGGGGAGCGTCTACGAGCAGTACTTC.